This TCR beta chain came from a study of human T cells and chemical hapten exposure. Overall study findings and caveats: Donors were affected by alopecia, so their immune reaction might vary from that of healthy individuals. TCRs above 1 in 1000 frequency did not change with DPC sensitization.

In this sample, this clonotype turned up a few times. Antigen: not known. Trimming shortened V by 6 bases and J by 3 bases, and 18 bases separated the two germline ends. This CDR3 region has 14 residues. Germline values: CDR1 DFQATT, CDR2 SNEGSKA (reference sequence). One entry per CDR3 protein results from TCRdb running MiXCR on the RACE reads. The sample contains under 50,000 distinct CDR3 sequences, approximately 7.6% of which appear only once. Time point: pre-sensitization, week 0. Treatment meaning: therapeutic diphenylcyclopropenone sensitization with weekly scalp DPC. Donors, patients with alopecia ranging from 18 to 70 years old and judged suitable for DPC, provided samples.

The chain joins TRBV20-1 to TRBJ2-7; a weak D match, TRBD2 (6 bases). The sequencing used whole blood, collected in connection with sensitization to the hapten diphenylcyclopropenone (DPC). The source is a woman aged 50 to 65 with alopecia areata. Some clones in this sample may be carry-over from other donors' samples. DNA of the CDR3: TGCAGTGCGGGGGGTTCTGGATCCCTCTACGAGCAGTACTTC. Translation gives CSAGGSGSLYEQYF.